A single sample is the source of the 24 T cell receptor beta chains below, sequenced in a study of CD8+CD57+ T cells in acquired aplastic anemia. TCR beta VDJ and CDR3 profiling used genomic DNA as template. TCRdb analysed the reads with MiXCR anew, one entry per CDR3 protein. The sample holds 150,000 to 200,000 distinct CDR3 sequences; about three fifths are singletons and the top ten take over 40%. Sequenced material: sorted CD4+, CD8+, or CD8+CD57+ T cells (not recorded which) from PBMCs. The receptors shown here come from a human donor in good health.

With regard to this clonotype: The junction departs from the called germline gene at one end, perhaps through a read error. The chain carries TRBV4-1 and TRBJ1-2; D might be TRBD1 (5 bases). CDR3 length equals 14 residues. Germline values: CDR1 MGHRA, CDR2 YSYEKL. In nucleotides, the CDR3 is TGTGCCAGCAGCCCCGTAGGAGAGGGGATCGGCTACACCTTC. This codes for CASSPVGEGIGYTF.

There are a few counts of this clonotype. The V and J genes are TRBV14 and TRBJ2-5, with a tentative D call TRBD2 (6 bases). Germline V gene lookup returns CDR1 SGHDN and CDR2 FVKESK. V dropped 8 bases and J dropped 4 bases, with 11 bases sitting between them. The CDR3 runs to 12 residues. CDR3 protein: CASGGVGETQYF. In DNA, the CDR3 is TGTGCCAGCGGCGGGGTAGGAGAGACCCAGTACTTC.

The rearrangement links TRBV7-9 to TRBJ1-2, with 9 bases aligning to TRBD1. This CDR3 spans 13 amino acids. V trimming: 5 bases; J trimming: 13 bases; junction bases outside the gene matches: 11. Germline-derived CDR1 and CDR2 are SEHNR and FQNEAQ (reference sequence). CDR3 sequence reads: CASSGRTGATCTF. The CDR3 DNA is TGTGCCAGCAGCGGCCGGACAGGGGCGACTTGCACCTTC. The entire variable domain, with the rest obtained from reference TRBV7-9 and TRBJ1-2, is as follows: DTGVSQNPRHKITKRGQNVTFRCDPISEHNRLYWYRQTLGQGPEFLTYFQNEAQLEKSRLLSDRFSAERPKGSFSTLEIQRTEQGDSAMYLCASSGRTGATCTFGSGTRLTVV.

CDR3 sequence reads: CASSLDRALFTF. The CDR3 DNA sequence: TGTGCCAGCAGCTTAGACAGGGCGCTCTTCACCTTC. The chain uses TRBV7-2 and TRBJ1-2, with D possibly TRBD1 on 6 matching bases. Germline-derived CDR1 and CDR2 are SGHTA and FQGNSA. Trimming stripped 1 base from V and 13 bases from J, with 13 bases between. The CDR3 is made up of 12 amino acids.

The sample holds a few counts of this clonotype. CDR3 in DNA: TGTGCCAGCAGTCAAAATCCGGGACAGGGGGCAGATACGCAGTATTTT. This gives the protein CASSQNPGQGADTQYF. The chain carries TRBV27 and TRBJ2-3; 11 bases line up with TRBD1. The V gene's germline CDR1 is MNHEY and CDR2 SMNVEV (reference sequence). Trimming took 5 bases from V and 4 from J; bases not matched to a gene: 8. The CDR3 is 16 residues long.

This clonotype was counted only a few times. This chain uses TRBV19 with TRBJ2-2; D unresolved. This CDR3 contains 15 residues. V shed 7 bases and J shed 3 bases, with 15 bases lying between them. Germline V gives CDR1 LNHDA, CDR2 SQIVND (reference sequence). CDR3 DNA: TGTGCCAGTACTCGCCAAGCCACCTACACCGGGGAGCTGTTTTTT. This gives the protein CASTRQATYTGELFF. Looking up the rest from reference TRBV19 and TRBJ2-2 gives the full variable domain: DGGITQSPKYLFRKEGQNVTLSCEQNLNHDAMYWYRQDPGQGLRLIYYSQIVNDFQKGDIAEGYSVSREKKESFPLTVTSAQKNPTAFYLCASTRQATYTGELFFGEGSRLTVL.

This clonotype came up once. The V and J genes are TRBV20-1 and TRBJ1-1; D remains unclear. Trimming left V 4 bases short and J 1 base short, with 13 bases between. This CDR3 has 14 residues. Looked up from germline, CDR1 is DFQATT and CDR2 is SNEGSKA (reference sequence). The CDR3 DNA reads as TGCAGTGCTATACCTTCTTGGAGGAACACTGAAGCTTTCTTT. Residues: CSAIPSWRNTEAFF.

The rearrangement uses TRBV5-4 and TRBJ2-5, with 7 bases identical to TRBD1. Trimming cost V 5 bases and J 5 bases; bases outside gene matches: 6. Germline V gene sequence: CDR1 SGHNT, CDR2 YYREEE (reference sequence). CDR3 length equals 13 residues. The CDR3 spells CASSDRVGETQYF. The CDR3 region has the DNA TGTGCCAGCAGTGACAGGGTTGGGGAGACCCAGTACTTC.

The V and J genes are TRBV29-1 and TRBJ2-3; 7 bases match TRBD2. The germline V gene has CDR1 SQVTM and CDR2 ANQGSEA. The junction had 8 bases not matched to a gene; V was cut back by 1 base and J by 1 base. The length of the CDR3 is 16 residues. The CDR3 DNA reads TGCAGCGTTGAAGGGGGGGGGGTTTTGGGCACAGATACGCAGTATTTT. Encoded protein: CSVEGGGVLGTDTQYF.

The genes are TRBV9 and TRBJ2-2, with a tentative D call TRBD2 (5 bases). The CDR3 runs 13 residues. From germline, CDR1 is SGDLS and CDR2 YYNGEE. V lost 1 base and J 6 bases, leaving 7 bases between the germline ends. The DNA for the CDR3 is TGTGCCAGCAGCGTACGAGGGTCCGGGGAGCTGTTTTTT. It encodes CASSVRGSGELFF.

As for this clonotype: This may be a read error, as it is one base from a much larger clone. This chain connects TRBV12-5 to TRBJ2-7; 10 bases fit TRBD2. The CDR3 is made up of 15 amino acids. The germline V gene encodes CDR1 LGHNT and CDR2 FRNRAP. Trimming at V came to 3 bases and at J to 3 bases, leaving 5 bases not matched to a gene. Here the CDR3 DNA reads TGTGCTAGTGGTTTAGGACTAGCGGCTTTCTACGAGCAGTACTTC. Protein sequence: CASGLGLAAFYEQYF.

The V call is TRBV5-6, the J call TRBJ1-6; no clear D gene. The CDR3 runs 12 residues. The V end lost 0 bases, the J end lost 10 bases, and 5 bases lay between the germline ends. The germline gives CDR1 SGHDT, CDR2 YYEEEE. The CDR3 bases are TGTGCCAGCAGCTTGGTGGACTCACCCCTCCACTTT. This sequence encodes CASSLVDSPLHF.

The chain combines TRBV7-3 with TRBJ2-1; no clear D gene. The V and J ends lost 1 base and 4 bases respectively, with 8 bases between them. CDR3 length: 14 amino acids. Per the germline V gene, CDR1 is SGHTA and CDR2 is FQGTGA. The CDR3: CASSLRSTYNEQFF. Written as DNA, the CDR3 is TGTGCCAGCAGCTTAAGATCCACATACAATGAGCAGTTCTTC. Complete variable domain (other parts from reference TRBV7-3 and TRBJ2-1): GAGVSQTPSNKVTEKGKYVELRCDPISGHTALYWYRQSLGQGPEFLIYFQGTGAADDSGLPNDRFFAVRPEGSVSTLKIQRTERGDSAVYLCASSLRSTYNEQFFGPGTRLTVL.

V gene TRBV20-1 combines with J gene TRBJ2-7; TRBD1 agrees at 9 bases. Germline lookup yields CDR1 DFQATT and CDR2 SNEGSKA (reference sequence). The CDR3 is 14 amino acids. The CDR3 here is CSVRPGDREYEQYF. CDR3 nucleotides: TGCAGCGTCAGACCCGGGGACAGGGAATACGAGCAGTACTTC.

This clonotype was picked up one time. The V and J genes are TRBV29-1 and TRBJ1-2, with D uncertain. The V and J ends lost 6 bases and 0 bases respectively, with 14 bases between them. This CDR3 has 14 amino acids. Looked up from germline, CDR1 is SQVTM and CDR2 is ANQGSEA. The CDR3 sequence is CSVNPGPPNYGYTF. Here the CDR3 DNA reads TGCAGCGTGAACCCCGGGCCGCCTAACTATGGCTACACCTTC.

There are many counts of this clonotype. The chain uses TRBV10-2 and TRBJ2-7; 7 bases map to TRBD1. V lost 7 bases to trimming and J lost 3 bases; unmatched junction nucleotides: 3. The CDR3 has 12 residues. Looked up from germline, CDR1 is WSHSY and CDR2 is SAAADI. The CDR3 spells CASMGDSYEQYF. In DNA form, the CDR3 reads TGCGCCAGCATGGGGGACAGCTACGAGCAGTACTTC.

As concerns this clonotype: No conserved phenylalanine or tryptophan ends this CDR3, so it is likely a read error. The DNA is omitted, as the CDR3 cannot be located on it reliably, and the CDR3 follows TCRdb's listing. The CDR3 reads CASTLPVSPFHL. The chain recombines TRBV5-8 with TRBJ1-6. Germline CDR1 reads SGHTS; CDR2 reads YDEGEE. The CDR3 spans 12 amino acids, including both terminal residues.

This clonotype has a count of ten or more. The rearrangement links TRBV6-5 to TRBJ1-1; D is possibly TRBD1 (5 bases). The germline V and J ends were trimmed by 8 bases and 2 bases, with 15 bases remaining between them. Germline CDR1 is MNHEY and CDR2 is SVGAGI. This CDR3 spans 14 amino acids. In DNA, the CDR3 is TGTGCCAGCCGCTCACCAGGGTTCAACACTGAAGCTTTCTTT. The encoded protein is CASRSPGFNTEAFF.

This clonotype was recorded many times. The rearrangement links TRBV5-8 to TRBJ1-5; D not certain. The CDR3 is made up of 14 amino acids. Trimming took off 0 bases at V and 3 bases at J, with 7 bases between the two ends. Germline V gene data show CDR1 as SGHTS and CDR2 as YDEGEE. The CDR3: CASSLEAVNQPQHF. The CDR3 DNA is TGTGCCAGCAGCTTGGAGGCAGTCAATCAGCCCCAGCATTTT.

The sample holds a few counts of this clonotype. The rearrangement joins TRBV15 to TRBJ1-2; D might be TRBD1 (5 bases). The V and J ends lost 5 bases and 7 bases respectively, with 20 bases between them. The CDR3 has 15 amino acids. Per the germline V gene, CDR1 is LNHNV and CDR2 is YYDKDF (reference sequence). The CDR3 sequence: CATSFSPGLIRGYTF. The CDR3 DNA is TGTGCCACCAGCTTTTCCCCGGGGCTTATCCGTGGCTACACCTTC.

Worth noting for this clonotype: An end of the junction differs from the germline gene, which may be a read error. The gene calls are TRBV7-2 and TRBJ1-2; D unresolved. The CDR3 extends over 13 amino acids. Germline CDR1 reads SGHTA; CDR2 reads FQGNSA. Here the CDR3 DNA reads TGCGCCAGCAGCCAAGCTGACCACGGTGGCTACACCTTC. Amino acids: CASSQADHGGYTF.

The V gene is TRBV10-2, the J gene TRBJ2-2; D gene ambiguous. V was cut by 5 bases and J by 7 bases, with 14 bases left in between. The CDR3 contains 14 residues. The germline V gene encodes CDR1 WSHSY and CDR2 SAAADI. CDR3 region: CASSHRADGGELFF. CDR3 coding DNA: TGCGCCAGCAGTCACCGGGCTGACGGCGGGGAGCTGTTTTTT.

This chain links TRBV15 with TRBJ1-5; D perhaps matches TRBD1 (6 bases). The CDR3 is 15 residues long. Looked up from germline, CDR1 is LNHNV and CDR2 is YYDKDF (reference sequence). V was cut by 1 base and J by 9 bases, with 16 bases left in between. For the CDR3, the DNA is TGTGCCACCAGCAGAGGGGGGCGTGACAACCGGCCCCAGCATTTT. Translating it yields CATSRGGRDNRPQHF. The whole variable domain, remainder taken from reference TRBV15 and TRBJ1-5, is DAMVIQNPRYQVTQFGKPVTLSCSQTLNHNVMYWYQQKSSQAPKLLFHYYDKDFNNEADTPDNFQSRRPNTSFCFLDIRSPGLGDTAMYLCATSRGGRDNRPQHFGDGTRLSIL.

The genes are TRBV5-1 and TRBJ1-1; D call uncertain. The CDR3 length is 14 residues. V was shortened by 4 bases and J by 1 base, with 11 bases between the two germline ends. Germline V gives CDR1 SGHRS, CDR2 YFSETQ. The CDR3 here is CASSRERGNTEAFF. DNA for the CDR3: TGCGCCAGCAGCCGGGAGCGGGGGAACACTGAAGCTTTCTTT. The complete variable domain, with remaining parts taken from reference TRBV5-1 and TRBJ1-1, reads KAGVTQTPRYLIKTRGQQVTLSCSPISGHRSVSWYQQTPGQGLQFLFEYFSETQRNKGNFPGRFSGRQFSNSRSEMNVSTLELGDSALYLCASSRERGNTEAFFGQGTRLTVV.